One sample yielded the 30 T cell receptor beta chains listed below, sequenced in a study of cytomegalovirus exposure and HLA in healthy donors. With 60 Vbeta and 13 Jbeta primers, the PCR was carried out. Some clones are missing from TCRdb's copy, which holds only in-frame ones; the method was immunoSEQ multiplex PCR. This sample has about 130,000 clones; approximately 80% occur once, and the top ten carry around 2%. The material sequenced was PBMCs. The receptors were gathered from a female donor in good health and CMV-seropositive.

The gene calls are TRBV27 and TRBJ2-7; 8 bases fit TRBD1. The CDR3 has 14 amino acids. Germline loops: CDR1 MNHEY, CDR2 SMNVEV (reference sequence). The V and J ends lost 4 bases and 4 bases, in that order; junction bases with no gene match: 6. The CDR3 region has the DNA TGTGCCAGCAGTTCCCGGACAGGGATGTACGAGCAGTACTTC. It is translated as CASSSRTGMYEQYF.

The V call is TRBV27, the J call TRBJ2-2; TRBD1 aligns across 7 bases. V lost 10 bases to trimming and J lost 5 bases; unmatched junction nucleotides: 7. Germline V gene data show CDR1 as MNHEY and CDR2 as SMNVEV (reference sequence). This CDR3 is built from 13 residues. CDR3 region: CAIINRGTGELFF. The CDR3 DNA is TGTGCCATCATCAACAGGGGTACCGGGGAGCTGTTTTTT.

The chain recombines TRBV7-8 with TRBJ1-4; possibly TRBD1 for D (6 bases). CDR3 length: 15 amino acids. From germline, CDR1 is SGHVS and CDR2 FQNEAQ. Trimming stripped 1 base from V and 7 bases from J, with 13 bases between. The CDR3 coding sequence is TGTGCCAGCAGCTTAGGGCAGGGGAGGGGTGAAAAACTGTTTTTT. It yields the protein CASSLGQGRGEKLFF.

V usage is TRBV6-5 and J usage is TRBJ2-1, with 9 positions matching TRBD2. The V segment lost 6 bases and the J segment 5 bases; nucleotides outside the gene matches: 8. Germline V gene sequence: CDR1 MNHEY, CDR2 SVGAGI. The CDR3 extends over 15 amino acids. The CDR3 sequence is CASSSRGGGDNEQFF. CDR3 in DNA: TGTGCCAGCAGCTCACGCGGGGGGGGAGACAATGAGCAGTTCTTC.

This clone was observed a single time. The chain recombines TRBV28 with TRBJ2-7; 7 bases align to TRBD1. The trim removed 4 bases at V and 3 bases at J, leaving 9 bases unmatched. CDR1 is MDHEN and CDR2 is SYDVKM in the germline V gene. This CDR3 contains 15 residues. The CDR3, as DNA: TGTGCCAGCAGTTCCCCGGGACAGCGAGACTACGAGCAGTACTTC. It codes for CASSSPGQRDYEQYF.

The chain has TRBV6-6 and TRBJ2-3, with D perhaps matching TRBD1 (5 bases). Trimming took off 0 bases at V and 0 bases at J, with 10 bases between the two ends. The length of the CDR3 is 16 residues. Germline V lookup: CDR1 MNHNY, CDR2 SVGAGI (reference sequence). The CDR3 DNA reads as TGTGCCAGCAGTTACTCCGCAGGGCTTAGCACAGATACGCAGTATTTT. Amino acids: CASSYSAGLSTDTQYF.

Worth noting for this clone: Mismatch with germline at one junction end may stem from a read error. The chain employs TRBV7-9 and TRBJ2-5; TRBD2 matches 15 bases. Germline V lookup: CDR1 SEHNR, CDR2 FQNEAQ (reference sequence). This CDR3 contains 18 residues. CDR3 loop: CSSSLTGTSGGSKETQYF. As DNA, the CDR3 is TGTTCCAGCAGCTTAACCGGGACTAGCGGGGGGTCGAAGGAGACCCAGTACTTC.

V and J are TRBV7-9 and TRBJ1-1, with D possibly matching TRBD1 (6 bases). CDR3 size: 11 residues. V was trimmed by 8 bases and J by 5 bases, leaving 9 bases between them. Germline CDR1 SEHNR, CDR2 FQNEAQ (reference sequence). CDR3 coding DNA: TGTGCCAGCCGTACAGGGACTGAAGCTTTCTTT. Translation gives CASRTGTEAFF.

The V and J genes are TRBV9 and TRBJ1-2, with D tentatively TRBD1 (6 bases). V was pared by 0 bases and J by 4 bases, with 13 bases between. Germline-derived CDR1 and CDR2 are SGDLS and YYNGEE. This CDR3 region has 15 residues. The CDR3 DNA reads TGTGCCAGCAGCGTAGAACCAGGGGTGGGCTATGGCTACACCTTC. Protein product: CASSVEPGVGYGYTF. Full variable domain (outside the CDR3, taken from reference TRBV9 and TRBJ1-2): DSGVTQTPKHLITATGQRVTLRCSPRSGDLSVYWYQQSLDQGLQFLIQYYNGEERAKGNILERFSAQQFPDLHSELNLSSLELGDSALYFCASSVEPGVGYGYTFGSGTRLTVV.

The V and J genes are TRBV30 and TRBJ2-2, with 8 bases aligning to TRBD1. CDR3 length equals 15 residues. Germline V gives CDR1 GTSNPN, CDR2 SVGIG (reference sequence). After removal of 0 bases from V and 1 base from J, the junction contained 1 base not matched to a gene. This CDR3 is CAWSVDRGNTGELFF. DNA for the CDR3: TGTGCCTGGAGTGTAGACAGGGGGAACACCGGGGAGCTGTTTTTT.

A single count supports this clone. This chain links TRBV7-9 with TRBJ1-2, with 10 bases lining up with TRBD1. The CDR3 is 16 residues long. The V gene's germline CDR1 is SEHNR and CDR2 FQNEAQ (reference sequence). With 5 bases clipped from V and 6 bases from J, the junction kept 12 bases outside the gene matches. CDR3 region: CASSIGQGGLMDGYTF. The CDR3 region has the DNA TGTGCCAGCAGCATCGGACAGGGGGGGCTCATGGATGGCTACACCTTC.

V and J are TRBV6-5 and TRBJ2-5, with D maybe TRBD1 (6 bases). The germline V gene encodes CDR1 MNHEY and CDR2 SVGAGI. The CDR3 runs to 16 residues. V was cut by 0 bases and J by 6 bases, with 17 bases left in between. For the CDR3, the DNA is TGTGCCAGCAGTTACTCGACAGGTTATGCGTTAAAGACCCAGTACTTC. It codes for CASSYSTGYALKTQYF.

V and J are TRBV7-9 and TRBJ1-4; 10 bases are a match to TRBD1. The CDR3 spans 14 residues. V lost 5 bases, J lost 8 bases, and 5 bases stayed unmatched. Germline V CDR1 and CDR2: SEHNR, FQNEAQ (reference sequence). CDR3 nucleotide sequence: TGTGCCAGCAGCGACCGGGACAGGGGAGAAAAACTGTTTTTT. This encodes CASSDRDRGEKLFF.

The CDR3 is CASSSSVYEQYF. As DNA, the CDR3 is TGTGCCAGCAGCTCATCGGTCTACGAGCAGTACTTC. The chain carries TRBV6-6 and TRBJ2-7; D is undetermined. CDR3 length: 12 residues. Germline V gene lookup returns CDR1 MNHNY and CDR2 SVGAGI (reference sequence). Trimming left V 6 bases short and J 3 bases short, with 9 bases between.

V and J are TRBV6-1 and TRBJ1-2; possible D gene TRBD1, 5 bases. V lost 5 bases, J lost 2 bases, and 12 bases lay in between. Germline V gives CDR1 MNHNS, CDR2 SASEGT. The CDR3 covers 14 residues. In DNA form, the CDR3 reads TGTGCCAGCAGTCCGAGCGGGGGGAACTATGGCTACACCTTC. It specifies CASSPSGGNYGYTF.

The chain is built from TRBV27 and TRBJ2-7; 9 bases fit TRBD2. This CDR3 has 15 residues. J was trimmed by 7 bases and V by 5 bases; bases with no gene match: 12. Germline V lookup: CDR1 MNHEY, CDR2 SMNVEV (reference sequence). CDR3 coding DNA: TGTGCCAGCAGTCCACGGACTAGCGTAGGGGGTGAGCAGTACTTC. Protein sequence: CASSPRTSVGGEQYF.

The chain's CDR3 is CASSSAASSYNEQFF. The CDR3 nucleotides read TGTGCCAGCAGTTCAGCGGCGAGCTCCTACAATGAGCAGTTCTTC. This chain joins TRBV6-5 and TRBJ2-1; a possible D gene is TRBD2 (5 bases). Germline CDR1 MNHEY, CDR2 SVGAGI. V dropped 4 bases and J dropped 0 bases, with 10 bases sitting between them. The length of the CDR3 is 15 residues.

The J gene is TRBJ1-5, the V gene TRBV19; 7 nucleotides agree with TRBD1. The CDR3 extends over 13 amino acids. V was pared by 8 bases and J by 6 bases, with 7 bases of the junction left unmatched. CDR1 and CDR2 (germline): LNHDA, SQIVND (reference sequence). CDR3 bases: TGTGCCAGTGAGGACAGGACGGGTCAGCCCCAGCATTTT. Residues: CASEDRTGQPQHF.

The table lists this clone with a count of one. The chain employs TRBV11-3 and TRBJ2-1, with 10 nucleotides matching TRBD2. CDR3 length: 17 amino acids. V trimming: 5 bases; J trimming: 8 bases; junction bases outside the gene matches: 15. Germline V gene data show CDR1 as SGHNT and CDR2 as YENEEA. In DNA, the CDR3 is TGTGCCAGCAGCCTCACGGCTAGCGGGAGCCTCATCGATGAGCAGTTCTTC. Its translation: CASSLTASGSLIDEQFF.

J is TRBJ1-1 and V is TRBV9; 7 bases map to TRBD1. V dropped 4 bases and J dropped 0; count of bases not matched to a gene: 9. The CDR3 covers 16 residues. Germline V lookup: CDR1 SGDLS, CDR2 YYNGEE. CDR3 amino acids: CASSRRAGGMNTEAFF. In DNA form, the CDR3 reads TGTGCCAGCAGCCGCCGGGCAGGGGGAATGAACACTGAAGCTTTCTTT.

The CDR3 is CSVRLAGTYEQYF. DNA of the CDR3: TGCAGCGTTCGACTAGCAGGGACCTACGAGCAGTACTTC. This chain connects TRBV29-1 to TRBJ2-7; 7 bases fit TRBD2. The CDR3 spans 13 residues. Trimming cost V 5 bases and J 2 bases; bases outside gene matches: 6. Germline V lookup: CDR1 SQVTM, CDR2 ANQGSEA.

The V gene is TRBV5-1, the J gene TRBJ1-1; D call uncertain. This CDR3 region has 16 residues. The ends were cut back, 4 bases at V and 0 bases at J, with 16 bases in the middle. Germline lookup yields CDR1 SGHRS and CDR2 YFSETQ. Written as DNA, the CDR3 is TGCGCCAGCAGCCCCCGTGAGGAGGCCTTGAACACTGAAGCTTTCTTT. This sequence encodes CASSPREEALNTEAFF.

The genes are TRBV7-3 and TRBJ2-1, with TRBD1 identical over 8 bases. CDR1 and CDR2 from the germline V gene are SGHTA and FQGTGA. This CDR3 has 13 residues. With 5 bases clipped from V and 6 bases from J, the junction kept 3 bases outside the gene matches. The CDR3 spells CASSLGQGNEQFF. The CDR3 DNA reads as TGTGCCAGCAGCCTTGGACAGGGCAATGAGCAGTTCTTC.

This rearrangement joins TRBV7-9 to TRBJ2-7; 13 positions agree with TRBD2. With V trimmed by 5 bases and J by 6 bases, 4 bases remained unmatched. Germline CDR1 is SEHNR and CDR2 is FQNEAQ (reference sequence). This CDR3 has 14 amino acids. CDR3 nucleotide sequence: TGTGCCAGCAGCAGGACTAGCGGGAGTATCGAGCAGTACTTC. Translation gives CASSRTSGSIEQYF.

The chain couples TRBV28 to TRBJ1-5; TRBD1 agrees at 8 bases. Germline V gene lookup returns CDR1 MDHEN and CDR2 SYDVKM. The CDR3 spans 15 residues. The ends lost 6 bases at V and 1 base at J; junction bases unmatched: 5. CDR3 residues: CASSLDRGSNQPQHF. The DNA for the CDR3 is TGTGCCAGCAGCCTCGACAGGGGAAGCAATCAGCCCCAGCATTTT. The whole variable domain, filled in from reference TRBV28 and TRBJ1-5, reads DVKVTQSSRYLVKRTGEKVFLECVQDMDHENMFWYRQDPGLGLRLIYFSYDVKMKEKGDIPEGYSVSREKKERFSLILESASTNQTSMYLCASSLDRGSNQPQHFGDGTRLSIL.

CDR3 sequence (DNA): TGCGCCAGCAGCTTGGGCGGACTAGCGGACATCACCGGGGAGCTGTTTTTT. Translated, it gives CASSLGGLADITGELFF. V and J are TRBV5-1 and TRBJ2-2; 10 nucleotides agree with TRBD2. The CDR3 covers 17 residues. J was trimmed by 4 bases and V by 0 bases; bases with no gene match: 6. Per germline, CDR1 SGHRS and CDR2 YFSETQ.

The rearrangement uses TRBV4-1 and TRBJ1-6; 8 nucleotides line up with TRBD1. Germline V lookup: CDR1 MGHRA, CDR2 YSYEKL. The CDR3 runs to 16 residues. Trimming cost V 1 base and J 10 bases; bases outside gene matches: 9. The CDR3, as DNA: TGCGCCAGCAGCCAAGTTTCAGGGGGCGTCATGTCACCCCTCCACTTT. Amino acid sequence: CASSQVSGGVMSPLHF.

This clone was found a few times. V and J are TRBV7-9 and TRBJ2-6; maybe TRBD2 (6 bases). The V gene lost 2 bases and the J gene lost 0 bases, with 14 bases spanning the gap. The CDR3 loop spans 18 amino acids. In germline, CDR1 is SEHNR, CDR2 FQNEAQ (reference sequence). The CDR3 DNA reads TGTGCCAGCAGCTTATGGAGGGCTCGGGCCTCTGGGGCCAACGTCCTGACTTTC. Translated, it gives CASSLWRARASGANVLTF. The whole variable domain, filled in from reference TRBV7-9 and TRBJ2-6, reads DTGVSQNPRHKITKRGQNVTFRCDPISEHNRLYWYRQTLGQGPEFLTYFQNEAQLEKSRLLSDRFSAERPKGSFSTLEIQRTEQGDSAMYLCASSLWRARASGANVLTFGAGSRLTVL.

The chain combines TRBV2 with TRBJ2-3, with 13 bases identical to TRBD2. This CDR3 is 17 amino acids long. Looked up from germline, CDR1 is SNHLY and CDR2 is FYNNEI. Trimming removed 5 bases from V and 4 bases from J; junction bases left unmatched: 9. The CDR3 spells CASSKTTSGGASDTQYF. In DNA, the CDR3 is TGTGCCAGCAGTAAGACCACTAGCGGGGGGGCCTCAGATACGCAGTATTTT.

The genes are TRBV28 and TRBJ1-2, with TRBD1 as a possible D gene (6 bases). Trimming removed 4 bases from V and 8 bases from J, with 20 bases in between. The CDR3 extends over 15 amino acids. Looked up from germline, CDR1 is MDHEN and CDR2 is SYDVKM. CDR3 amino acids: CASSSPGHRDRGYTF. The CDR3, as DNA: TGTGCCAGCAGTTCACCGGGACACCGGGACCGAGGCTACACCTTC.